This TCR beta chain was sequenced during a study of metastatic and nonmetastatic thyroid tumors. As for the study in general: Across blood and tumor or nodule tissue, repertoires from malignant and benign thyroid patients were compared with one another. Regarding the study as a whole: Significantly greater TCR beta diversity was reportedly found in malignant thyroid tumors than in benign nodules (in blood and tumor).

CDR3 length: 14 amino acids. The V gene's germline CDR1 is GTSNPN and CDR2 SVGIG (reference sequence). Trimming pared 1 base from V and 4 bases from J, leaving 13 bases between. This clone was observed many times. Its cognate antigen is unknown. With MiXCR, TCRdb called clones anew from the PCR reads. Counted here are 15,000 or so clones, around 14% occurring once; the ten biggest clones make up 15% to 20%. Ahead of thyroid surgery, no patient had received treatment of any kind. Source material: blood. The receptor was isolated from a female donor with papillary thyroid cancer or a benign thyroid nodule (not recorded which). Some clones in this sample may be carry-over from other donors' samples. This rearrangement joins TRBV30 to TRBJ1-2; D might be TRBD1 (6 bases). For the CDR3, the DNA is TGTGCCTGGAGTGAAAAAACAGGGACCTATGGCTACACCTTC. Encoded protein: CAWSEKTGTYGYTF.